These 9 T cell receptor delta chains were all obtained from the same sample, sequenced in a study of Vδ1+ human thymocytes. Study-wide findings and caveats: Thymic TRG and TRD repertoires appeared highly polyclonal, with Gaussian CDR3 length distributions.

These receptors have no identified antigens. The template was reverse-transcribed extracted RNA. Multiplex PCR used pooled V-gene forward primers and a constant-region reverse primer to amplify CDR3s. TCRdb reanalysed the multiplex PCR reads with CATT. The data show 70,000 to 90,000 delta-chain clones, around 34% seen once. The sequenced sample consisted of Vdelta1+ gamma-delta thymocytes from the thymus. The subset denotes: FACS-sorted CD3+ TCRalphabeta- TCRVdelta1+ TCRVdelta2- thymocytes. These receptors were taken from a boy in the first two years of life who had congenital heart surgery.

The chain combines TRDV1 with TRDJ1, with TRDD3 identical over 9 bases. The CDR3 spans 21 residues. The V and J ends lost 1 base and 0 bases, in that order; junction bases with no gene match: 18. Germline V gene data show CDR1 as TSWWSYY and CDR2 as QGS. Written as DNA, the CDR3 is TGTGCTCTTGGGGAACAACGGTCTGGGGGGATACACGGGCAGTACACCGATAAACTCATCTTT. This translates into CALGEQRSGGIHGQYTDKLIF.

The rearrangement uses TRDV1 and TRDJ1; TRDD3 aligns across 7 bases. V shed 4 bases, J shed 8 bases, and the junction held 22 bases outside the gene matches. The germline V gene encodes CDR1 TSWWSYY and CDR2 QGS. This CDR3 is built from 18 residues. CDR3 loop: CALGVIPRLGDSPVKLIF. The DNA of the CDR3 is TGTGCTCTTGGGGTCATACCACGTCTCGGGGATAGTCCTGTCAAACTCATCTTT.

The chain is built from TRDV1 and TRDJ1; TRDD3 might be the D (6 bases). V lost 0 bases and J 4 bases, leaving 21 bases between the germline ends. Germline V lookup: CDR1 TSWWSYY, CDR2 QGS. The CDR3 extends over 18 amino acids. CDR3 sequence reads: CALGELLPGLGGLDKLIF. The CDR3 DNA sequence: TGTGCTCTTGGGGAACTATTACCCGGTTTGGGGGGCCTCGATAAACTCATCTTT.

This chain joins TRDV2 and TRDJ1; D is tentatively TRDD2 or TRDD3 (5 bases each). Looked up from germline, CDR1 is GEAIGNYY and CDR2 is EKD. The CDR3 is 18 residues long. With 6 bases removed from V and 0 bases from J, the gap between germline ends came to 25 bases. The CDR3 coding sequence is TGTGCCTGTCCGGGGGGCCTACTCTTAGGATTTAACACCGATAAACTCATCTTT. It specifies CACPGGLLLGFNTDKLIF.

The chain combines TRDV1 with TRDJ1; 8 nucleotides align to TRDD3. Trimming cost V 2 bases and J 6 bases; bases outside gene matches: 8. Germline V gives CDR1 TSWWSYY, CDR2 QGS. This CDR3 contains 15 residues. The CDR3 region has the DNA TGTGCTCTTGGGGAAGTCGTCCTGGGGGAGAATAAACTCATCTTT. Translating gives CALGEVVLGENKLIF.

About this clone: A read error may explain this, as a much larger clone is one base away. The V gene is TRDV2, the J gene TRDJ1, with 13 bases fitting TRDD3. Germline V gene sequence: CDR1 GEAIGNYY, CDR2 EKD. This CDR3 is 19 amino acids long. CDR3: CACDMSYWGIRRNTDRLIF. CDR3 sequence (DNA): TGTGCCTGTGACATGTCTTACTGGGGGATACGTCGGAACACCGATAGACTCATCTTT.

The chain joins TRDV1 to TRDJ1; TRDD3 matches 11 bases. The ends lost 2 bases at V and 0 bases at J; junction bases unmatched: 29. Germline CDR1 reads TSWWSYY; CDR2 reads QGS. The CDR3 runs to 25 residues. The CDR3 sequence: CALGERVWEVPPSLGDMPYTDKLIF. The CDR3 DNA reads TGTGCTCTTGGGGAAAGGGTCTGGGAAGTTCCTCCTTCACTGGGGGATATGCCGTACACCGATAAACTCATCTTT.

In its sample, this clone was seen a few times. The chain links TRDV1 to TRDJ1, with 7 bases that match TRDD3. With 3 bases clipped from V and 4 bases from J, the junction kept 17 bases outside the gene matches. Looked up from germline, CDR1 is TSWWSYY and CDR2 is QGS. The CDR3 is made up of 18 amino acids. CDR3 region: CALGDLRCGVDTGDKLIF. The CDR3 bases are TGTGCTCTTGGGGACCTACGATGCGGTGTGGATACGGGCGATAAACTCATCTTT.

The chain couples TRDV1 to TRDJ1, with TRDD3 matching 8 bases. J lost 4 bases, V lost 0 bases, and 25 bases had no gene match. The CDR3 sequence is 22 residues long. Germline CDR1 reads TSWWSYY; CDR2 reads QGS. CDR3 sequence reads: CALGELIWQIRGIRLRVDKLIF. CDR3 DNA sequence: TGTGCTCTTGGGGAACTCATCTGGCAGATCAGAGGGATACGTCTGCGGGTCGATAAACTCATCTTT.